Below are 13 T cell receptor beta chains sequenced from a single sample in a study of blood T cell repertoires in COVID-19. Libraries were prepared by immunoSEQ multiplex PCR; TCRdb keeps only in-frame clonotypes and omits some of them. The table includes about 150,000 clones, 80% to 90% detected once. The sequenced sample consisted of peripheral blood. The receptors here all came from a woman older than 75 with acute or convalescent COVID-19.

The chain is built from TRBV5-4 and TRBJ2-7, with D possibly TRBD2 on 5 matching bases. The CDR3 totals 17 residues. Germline V lookup: CDR1 SGHNT, CDR2 YYREEE (reference sequence). The germline V and J ends were trimmed by 6 bases and 0 bases, with 22 bases remaining between them. The CDR3 DNA follows: TGTGCCAGCACCGTCGGAGGTGGCGGCTGGAGCTCCTACGAGCAGTACTTC. This codes for CASTVGGGGWSSYEQYF.

This clone was seen a handful of times. The J gene is TRBJ1-6, the V gene TRBV27; TRBD1 matches 10 bases. CDR3 size: 14 residues. The germline gives CDR1 MNHEY, CDR2 SMNVEV (reference sequence). The J segment lost 10 bases and the V segment lost 2 bases, leaving 2 bases of the junction unmatched. The CDR3 loop is CASSLGTGVSPLHF. The DNA for the CDR3 is TGTGCCAGCAGTTTAGGGACAGGGGTCTCACCCCTCCACTTT.

On this clone: The sample contains more than one DNA sequence encoding this CDR3. V gene TRBV9 combines with J gene TRBJ2-5; no definite D call. The CDR3 spans 12 residues. Germline CDR1 SGDLS, CDR2 YYNGEE. V lost 4 bases and J 5 bases, leaving 9 bases between the germline ends. CDR3 nucleotides: TGTGCCAGCAGCCCCGGAGAGGAGACCCAGTACTTC. Its translation: CASSPGEETQYF.

A single count supports this clone. The chain couples TRBV5-6 to TRBJ1-5, with a tentative D call TRBD1 (6 bases). Germline V lookup: CDR1 SGHDT, CDR2 YYEEEE. V gave up 4 bases and J gave up 4 bases, with 9 bases separating them. The CDR3 length is 13 residues. In nucleotides, the CDR3 is TGTGCCAGCAGCGTGACAGGAAATCAGCCCCAGCATTTT. Its protein is CASSVTGNQPQHF.

This chain links TRBV3-1 (or the pseudogene TRBV3-2) with TRBJ1-1, with 7 bases aligning to TRBD1. This CDR3 comprises 15 residues. Germline CDR1 reads LGHDT; CDR2 reads YNNKEL (reference sequence). J was trimmed by 1 base and V by 4 bases; bases with no gene match: 6. The CDR3 DNA is TGTGCCAGCAGCCTACACGGGGACAGGAACACTGAAGCTTTCTTT. Translation gives CASSLHGDRNTEAFF.

The chain links TRBV24-1 to TRBJ2-5; the match to TRBD2 covers 11 bases. The CDR3 length is 18 residues. In germline, CDR1 is KGHDR, CDR2 SFDVKD. The junction had 9 bases not matched to a gene; V was cut back by 2 bases and J by 2 bases. The CDR3 is CATSDSGPGTSGQETQYF. Here the CDR3 DNA reads TGTGCCACCAGTGATTCCGGCCCCGGGACTAGCGGACAAGAGACCCAGTACTTC.

The CDR3 bases are TGCGCCAGCAGCACCTCGTACGGAGGGGAGAACACTGAAGCTTTCTTT. Protein sequence: CASSTSYGGENTEAFF. The chain links TRBV5-1 to TRBJ1-1; perhaps TRBD1 as D (5 bases). Germline V gene lookup returns CDR1 SGHRS and CDR2 YFSETQ. With 4 bases removed from V and 1 base from J, the gap between germline ends came to 17 bases. This CDR3 has 16 residues.

This clone was detected once. The chain joins TRBV7-2 to TRBJ1-2; TRBD1 is a possible D gene (5 bases). Germline V gene lookup returns CDR1 SGHTA and CDR2 FQGNSA. This CDR3 contains 13 residues. Trimming pared 5 bases from V and 5 bases from J, leaving 12 bases between. In nucleotides, the CDR3 is TGTGCCAGCAGCCCACAGCGGGGGTATGGCTACACCTTC. Its protein product is CASSPQRGYGYTF.

The chain combines TRBV29-1 with TRBJ2-3, with TRBD2 identical over 12 bases. After removal of 6 bases from V and 5 bases from J, the junction contained 6 bases not matched to a gene. The CDR3 covers 14 residues. CDR1 SQVTM and CDR2 ANQGSEA come from the germline V gene. The chain's CDR3 is CSVRLAGVKDTQYF. CDR3 nucleotides: TGCAGCGTACGACTAGCGGGAGTCAAAGATACGCAGTATTTT.

The sample holds many counts of this clone. The CDR3 DNA follows: TGTGCCAGTAGTATACCGGGGGGACAGGGAGCCGGGGAGCTGTTTTTT. Translating gives CASSIPGGQGAGELFF. The chain carries TRBV19 and TRBJ2-2; TRBD1 matches 9 bases. The CDR3 has 16 amino acids. J gave up 6 bases and V 2 bases, and 7 bases lay outside the gene matches. CDR1 and CDR2 (germline): LNHDA, SQIVND (reference sequence). Full variable domain (remainder filled in from reference TRBV19 and TRBJ2-2): DGGITQSPKYLFRKEGQNVTLSCEQNLNHDAMYWYRQDPGQGLRLIYYSQIVNDFQKGDIAEGYSVSREKKESFPLTVTSAQKNPTAFYLCASSIPGGQGAGELFFGEGSRLTVL.

The V gene is TRBV29-1, the J gene TRBJ2-5; TRBD2 agrees at 14 bases. The CDR3 is 15 amino acids. Germline values: CDR1 SQVTM, CDR2 ANQGSEA. V gave up 7 bases and J gave up 2 bases; unmatched junction bases: 6. The CDR3 loop reads CSAGLAGGSQETQYF. CDR3 nucleotides: TGCAGCGCCGGACTAGCGGGAGGCTCTCAAGAGACCCAGTACTTC.

V gene TRBV29-1 combines with J gene TRBJ2-2, with TRBD1 identical over 7 bases. J lost 0 bases, V lost 1 base, and 5 bases had no gene match. Looked up from germline, CDR1 is SQVTM and CDR2 is ANQGSEA. The CDR3 has 16 residues. The CDR3 sequence is CSVEGQGRTNTGELFF. For the CDR3, the DNA is TGCAGCGTTGAAGGACAGGGTAGAACGAACACCGGGGAGCTGTTTTTT.

The chain combines TRBV5-1 with TRBJ1-5; D is perhaps TRBD1 (5 bases). Germline CDR1 is SGHRS and CDR2 is YFSETQ. Trimming cost V 0 bases and J 5 bases, with 9 bases left between them. The CDR3 length is 14 residues. The CDR3 nucleotides are TGCGCCAGCAGCTTGGAACCGGGGGATCAGCCCCAGCATTTT. It is translated as CASSLEPGDQPQHF.